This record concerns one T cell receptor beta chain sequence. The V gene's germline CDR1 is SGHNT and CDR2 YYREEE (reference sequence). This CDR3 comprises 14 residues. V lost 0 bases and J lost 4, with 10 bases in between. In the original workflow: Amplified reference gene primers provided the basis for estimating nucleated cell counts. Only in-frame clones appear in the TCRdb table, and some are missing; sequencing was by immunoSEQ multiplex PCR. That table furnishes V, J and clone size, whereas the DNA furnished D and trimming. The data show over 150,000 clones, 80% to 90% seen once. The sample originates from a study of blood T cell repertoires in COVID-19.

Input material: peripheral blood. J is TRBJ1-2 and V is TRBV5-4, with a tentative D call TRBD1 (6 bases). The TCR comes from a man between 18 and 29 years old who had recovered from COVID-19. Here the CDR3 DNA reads TGTGCCAGCAGCTTGGGGACAGAGATCTATGGCTACACCTTC. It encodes CASSLGTEIYGYTF.